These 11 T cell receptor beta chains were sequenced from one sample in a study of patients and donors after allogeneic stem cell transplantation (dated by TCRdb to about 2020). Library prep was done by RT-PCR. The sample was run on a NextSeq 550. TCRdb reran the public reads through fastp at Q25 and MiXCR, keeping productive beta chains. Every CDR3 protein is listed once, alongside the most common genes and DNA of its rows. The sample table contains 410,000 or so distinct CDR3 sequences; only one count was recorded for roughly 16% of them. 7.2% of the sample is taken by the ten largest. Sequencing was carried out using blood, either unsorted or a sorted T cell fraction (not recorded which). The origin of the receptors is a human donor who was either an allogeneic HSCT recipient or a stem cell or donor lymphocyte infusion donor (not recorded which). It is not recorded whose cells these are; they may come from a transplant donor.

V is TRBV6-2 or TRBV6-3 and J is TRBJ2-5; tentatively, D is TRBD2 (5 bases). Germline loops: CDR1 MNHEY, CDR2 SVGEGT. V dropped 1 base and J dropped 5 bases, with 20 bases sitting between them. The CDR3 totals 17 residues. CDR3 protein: CASSYFRGRRTEETQYF. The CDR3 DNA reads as TGTGCCAGCAGTTACTTTAGAGGGCGAAGAACCGAGGAGACCCAGTACTTC.

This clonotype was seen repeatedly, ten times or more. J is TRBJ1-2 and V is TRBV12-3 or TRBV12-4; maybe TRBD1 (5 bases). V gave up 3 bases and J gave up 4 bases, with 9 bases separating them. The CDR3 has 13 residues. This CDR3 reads CASSFRTTYGYTF. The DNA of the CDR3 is TGTGCCAGCAGTTTCCGGACAACCTATGGCTACACCTTC.

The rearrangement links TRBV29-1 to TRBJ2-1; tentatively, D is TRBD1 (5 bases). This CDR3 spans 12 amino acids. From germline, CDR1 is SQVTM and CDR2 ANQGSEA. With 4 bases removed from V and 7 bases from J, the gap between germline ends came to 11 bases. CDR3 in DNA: TGCAGCGTTGGGGGCAGGGTGAATGAGCAGTTCTTC. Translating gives CSVGGRVNEQFF.

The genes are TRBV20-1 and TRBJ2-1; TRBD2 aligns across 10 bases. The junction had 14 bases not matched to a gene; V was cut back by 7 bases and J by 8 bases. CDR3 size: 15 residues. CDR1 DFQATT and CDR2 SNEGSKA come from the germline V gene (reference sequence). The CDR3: CSGVERASGSYEQFF. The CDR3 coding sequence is TGCAGTGGGGTAGAGCGGGCTAGCGGGAGCTATGAGCAGTTCTTC.

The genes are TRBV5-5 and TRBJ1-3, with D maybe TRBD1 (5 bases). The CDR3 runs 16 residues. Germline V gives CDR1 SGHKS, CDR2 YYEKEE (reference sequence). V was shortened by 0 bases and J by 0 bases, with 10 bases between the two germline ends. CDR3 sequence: CASSLDAGPSGNTIYF. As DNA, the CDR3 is TGTGCCAGCAGCTTGGATGCGGGACCCTCTGGAAACACCATATATTTT.

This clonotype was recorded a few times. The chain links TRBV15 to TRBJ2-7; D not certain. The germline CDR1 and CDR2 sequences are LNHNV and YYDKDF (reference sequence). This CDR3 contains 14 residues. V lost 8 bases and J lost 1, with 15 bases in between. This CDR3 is CATSFDGRSYEQYF. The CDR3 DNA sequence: TGTGCCACCTCATTCGACGGCAGGTCCTACGAGCAGTACTTC.

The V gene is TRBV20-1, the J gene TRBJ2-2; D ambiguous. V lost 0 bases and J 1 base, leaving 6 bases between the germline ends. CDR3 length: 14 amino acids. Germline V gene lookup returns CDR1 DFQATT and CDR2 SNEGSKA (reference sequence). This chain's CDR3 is CSARDLLNTGELFF. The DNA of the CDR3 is TGCAGTGCTAGAGATCTCCTGAACACCGGGGAGCTGTTTTTT.

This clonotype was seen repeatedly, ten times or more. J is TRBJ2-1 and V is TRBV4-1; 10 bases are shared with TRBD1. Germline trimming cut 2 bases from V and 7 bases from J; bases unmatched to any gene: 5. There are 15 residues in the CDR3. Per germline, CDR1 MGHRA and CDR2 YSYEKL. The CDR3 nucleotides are TGCGCCAGCAGCCAACCGGGACAGGGGCAGAATGAGCAGTTCTTC. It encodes CASSQPGQGQNEQFF.

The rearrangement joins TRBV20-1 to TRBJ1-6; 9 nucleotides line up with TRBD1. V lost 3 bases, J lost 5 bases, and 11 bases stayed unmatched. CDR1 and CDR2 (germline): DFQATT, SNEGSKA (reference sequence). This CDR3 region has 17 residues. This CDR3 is CSARGLQGAGDNSPLHF. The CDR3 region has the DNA TGCAGTGCTAGGGGCCTACAGGGGGCCGGAGATAATTCACCCCTCCACTTT.

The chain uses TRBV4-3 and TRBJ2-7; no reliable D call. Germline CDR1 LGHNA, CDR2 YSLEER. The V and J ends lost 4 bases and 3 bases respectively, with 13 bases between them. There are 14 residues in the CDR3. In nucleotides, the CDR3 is TGCGCCAGCAGCCGGTACACGTACGACTACGAGCAGTACTTC. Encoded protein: CASSRYTYDYEQYF.

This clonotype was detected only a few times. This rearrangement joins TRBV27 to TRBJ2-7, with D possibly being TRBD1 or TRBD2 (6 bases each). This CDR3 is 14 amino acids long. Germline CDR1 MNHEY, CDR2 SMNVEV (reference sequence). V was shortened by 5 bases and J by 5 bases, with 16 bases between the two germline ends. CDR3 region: CASSGGLVNHEQYF. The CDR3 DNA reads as TGTGCCAGCAGTGGGGGGCTAGTTAACCACGAGCAGTACTTC.